A selection of T cell receptor beta chains follows, all from one sample in a study of neurological immune-mediated disorders. MiXCR, run by TCRdb on the 5' RACE reads, gives a single entry per CDR3 protein. This table holds 65,000 to 90,000 distinct CDR3 sequences, 4.5% to 6.5% found once. The sequencing input was PBMCs. These receptors were collected from a woman in her twenties or thirties with multiple sclerosis. CDR3s include the opening cysteine and the closing phenylalanine or tryptophan. The order of the fields is V gene, clone size, J gene, D gene, CDR3 protein, CDR3 DNA. A D gene is named only where the DNA matches it firmly. Size is stated for part of the rows, as once, few or many counts, or as a class when the clone is expanded.

>TRBV27|many|TRBJ2-2|TRBD1
CASSLLQTGRTGELFF
TGTGCCAGCAGTTTATTGCAGACAGGGAGAACCGGGGAGCTGTTTTTT
>TRBV29-1|NA|TRBJ2-1|NA
CSVVERAVSLGNEQFF
TGCAGCGTTGTGGAAAGGGCCGTTTCACTGGGCAATGAGCAGTTCTTC
>TRBV5-1|NA|TRBJ1-1|TRBD1
CASSGQGNTEAFF
TGCGCCAGCAGCGGACAGGGGAACACTGAAGCTTTCTTT
>TRBV5-1|many|TRBJ2-3|NA
CASSLEPISDTQYF
TGCGCCAGCAGCTTGGAACCCATATCAGATACGCAGTATTTT
>TRBV6-6|many|TRBJ2-7|NA
CASSYSNVYEQYF
TGTGCCAGCAGTTACTCGAACGTTTACGAGCAGTACTTC
>TRBV13|many|TRBJ2-1|TRBD2
CASSLRVAGVYEQFF
TGTGCCAGCAGCTTAAGGGTAGCGGGAGTCTATGAGCAGTTCTTC
>TRBV3-1|many|TRBJ1-4|TRBD1
CASSQRDRDEKLFF
TGTGCCAGCAGCCAACGGGACAGGGATGAAAAACTGTTTTTT
>TRBV5-1|medium-sized|TRBJ2-5|NA
CASSPPGETQYF
TGCGCCAGCAGCCCCCCCGGAGAGACCCAGTACTTC
>TRBV5-1|many|TRBJ2-5|TRBD2
CASSGTPGTSVYIQYF
TGCGCCAGCAGCGGGACTCCGGGGACTAGCGTTTACATCCAGTACTTC
>TRBV5-1|many|TRBJ2-5|TRBD2
CASSPGLAEETQYF
TGCGCCAGCAGCCCGGGACTAGCGGAAGAGACCCAGTACTTC
>TRBV5-1|many|TRBJ2-5|NA
CASSPRQETQYF
TGCGCCAGCAGTCCAAGACAAGAGACCCAGTACTTC
>TRBV5-6|many|TRBJ2-5|NA
CASSLSGTYQETQYF
TGTGCCAGCAGCTTGTCGGGGACGTACCAAGAGACCCAGTACTTC
>TRBV10-1|NA|TRBJ1-6|NA
CASRPSQGSYNSTLNF
TGCGCCAGCAGACCCTCTCAGGGATCCTATAATTCAACCCTCAACTTT
>TRBV5-5|many|TRBJ2-5|TRBD1
CASRSTGKETQYF
TGTGCCAGCAGATCGACAGGGAAAGAGACCCAGTACTTC
>TRBV28|many|TRBJ2-7|TRBD2
CASSMGLAGVRLEQYF
TGTGCCAGCAGCATGGGACTAGCGGGAGTACGCCTCGAGCAGTACTTC
>TRBV12-3/TRBV12-4|many|TRBJ2-3|NA
CASSPGTLHTDTQYF
TGTGCCAGCAGTCCGGGGACTCTGCACACAGATACGCAGTATTTT
>TRBV5-5|many|TRBJ2-2|NA
CASRPTGANTGELFF
TGTGCCAGCAGACCAACGGGGGCGAACACCGGGGAGCTGTTTTTT
>TRBV30|few|TRBJ2-7|NA
CAWSYRYEQYF
TGTGCCTGGAGTTACAGGTACGAGCAGTACTTC
>TRBV3-1|many|TRBJ2-1|NA
CASSPRQWDEQFF
TGTGCCAGCAGCCCGCGCCAGTGGGATGAGCAGTTCTTC
>TRBV20-1|many|TRBJ1-5|NA
CSAISRYSNQPQHF
TGCAGTGCTATTTCCAGATATAGCAATCAGCCCCAGCATTTT
>TRBV20-1|NA|TRBJ2-3|TRBD2
CSASGVWASGADTQYF
TGCAGTGCTAGTGGCGTCTGGGCTAGCGGGGCGGATACGCAGTATTTT
>TRBV4-1|NA|TRBJ2-7|TRBD1
CASSYLTGGGYEQYF
TGCGCCAGCAGCTACCTGACAGGGGGCGGGTACGAGCAGTACTTC
>TRBV20-1|NA|TRBJ2-1|NA
CSANPAAGLRNEQFF
TGCAGTGCTAACCCGGCAGCAGGATTACGAAATGAGCAGTTCTTC
>TRBV6-4|NA|TRBJ1-6|NA
CASSKMRTPLHF
TGTGCCAGCAGCAAAATGAGGACACCCCTCCACTTT
>TRBV20-1|few|TRBJ2-5|TRBD2
CSARSPGLAGPLETQYF
TGCAGTGCTAGATCCCCGGGACTAGCGGGTCCGCTGGAGACCCAGTACTTC
>TRBV19|few|TRBJ1-5|NA
CASRTSNQPQHF
TGTGCCAGTAGAACTAGCAATCAGCCCCAGCATTTT
>TRBV20-1|few|TRBJ2-3|TRBD1
CSARTGGADTQYF
TGCAGTGCTAGGACAGGGGGCGCAGATACGCAGTATTTT